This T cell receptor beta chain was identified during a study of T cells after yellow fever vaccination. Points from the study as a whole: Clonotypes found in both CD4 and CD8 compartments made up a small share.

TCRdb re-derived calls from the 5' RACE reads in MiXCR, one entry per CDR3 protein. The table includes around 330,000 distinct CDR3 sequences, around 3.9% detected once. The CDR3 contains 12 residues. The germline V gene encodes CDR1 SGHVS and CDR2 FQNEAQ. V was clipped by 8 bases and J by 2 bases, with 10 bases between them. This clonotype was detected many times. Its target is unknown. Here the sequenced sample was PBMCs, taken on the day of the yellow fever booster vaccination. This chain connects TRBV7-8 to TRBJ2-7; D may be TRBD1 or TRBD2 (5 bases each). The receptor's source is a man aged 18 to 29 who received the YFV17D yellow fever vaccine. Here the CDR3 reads CASSRGPYEQYF. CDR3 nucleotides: TGTGCCAGCTCTCGGGGCCCCTACGAGCAGTACTTC. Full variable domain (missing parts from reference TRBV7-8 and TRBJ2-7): GAGVSQSPRYKVAKRGQDVALRCDPISGHVSLFWYQQALGQGPEFLTYFQNEAQLDKSGLPSDRFFAERPEGSVSTLKIQRTQQEDSAVYLCASSRGPYEQYFGPGTRLTVT.